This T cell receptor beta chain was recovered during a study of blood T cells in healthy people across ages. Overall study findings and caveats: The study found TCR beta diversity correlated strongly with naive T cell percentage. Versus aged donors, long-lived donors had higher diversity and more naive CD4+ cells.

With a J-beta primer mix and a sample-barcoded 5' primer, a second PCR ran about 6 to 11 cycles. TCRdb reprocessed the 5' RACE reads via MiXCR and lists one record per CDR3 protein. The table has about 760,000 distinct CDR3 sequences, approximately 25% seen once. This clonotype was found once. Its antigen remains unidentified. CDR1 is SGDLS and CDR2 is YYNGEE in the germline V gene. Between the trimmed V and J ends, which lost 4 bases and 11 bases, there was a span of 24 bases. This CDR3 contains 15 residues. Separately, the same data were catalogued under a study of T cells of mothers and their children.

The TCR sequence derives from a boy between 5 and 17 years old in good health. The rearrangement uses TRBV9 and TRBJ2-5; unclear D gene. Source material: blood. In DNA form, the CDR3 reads TGTGCCAGCAGCCCAGGAGAGTTCTCCCCGGTAGAGCAGTACTTC. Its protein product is CASSPGEFSPVEQYF.